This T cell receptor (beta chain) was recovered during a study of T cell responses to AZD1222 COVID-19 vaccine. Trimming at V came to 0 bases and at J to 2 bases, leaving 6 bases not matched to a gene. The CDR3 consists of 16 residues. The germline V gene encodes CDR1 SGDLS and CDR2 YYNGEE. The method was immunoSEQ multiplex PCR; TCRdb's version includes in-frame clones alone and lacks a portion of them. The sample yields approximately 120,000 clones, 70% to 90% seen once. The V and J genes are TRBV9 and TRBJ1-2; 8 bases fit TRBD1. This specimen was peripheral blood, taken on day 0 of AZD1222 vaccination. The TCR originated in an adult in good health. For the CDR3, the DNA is TGTGCCAGCAGCGTAGATGGACAGGGAAGGAACTATGGCTACACCTTC. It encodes CASSVDGQGRNYGYTF. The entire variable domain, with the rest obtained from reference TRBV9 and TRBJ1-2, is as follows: DSGVTQTPKHLITATGQRVTLRCSPRSGDLSVYWYQQSLDQGLQFLIQYYNGEERAKGNILERFSAQQFPDLHSELNLSSLELGDSALYFCASSVDGQGRNYGYTFGSGTRLTVV.